What follows are 13 T cell receptor beta chains derived from one specimen sequenced in a study of CD8+ T cells in alopecia areata. The treatment is: oral pan-JAK inhibitor, 5-10 mg twice daily. Extracted RNA was reverse transcribed, and the resulting cDNA served as sequencing template. Clones were read by immunoSEQ multiplex PCR, and TCRdb kept only the in-frame ones, dropping some. The data contain about 97,000 clones, 55% to 70% of them singletons. This specimen consisted of CD8+ T cells sorted from blood, obtained between weeks 55 and 65, from a patient treated with tofacitinib. Source of these receptors: a human donor with alopecia areata.

In its sample, this clone was seen a few times. The rearrangement joins TRBV10-1 to TRBJ2-7; unclear D gene. Germline assignment: CDR1 WNHNN and CDR2 SYGVQD (reference sequence). The CDR3 runs to 11 residues. V lost 3 bases and J lost 3, with 3 bases in between. The CDR3, as DNA: TGCGCCAGCAGTGAAGGCTACGAGCAGTACTTC. Residues: CASSEGYEQYF.

Only a few counts were recorded for this clone. The chain recombines TRBV5-1 with TRBJ2-3; D is possibly TRBD2 (6 bases). V lost 1 base and J lost 2, with 11 bases in between. The CDR3 contains 15 residues. In germline, CDR1 is SGHRS, CDR2 YFSETQ. CDR3 coding DNA: TGCGCCAGCAGCTTGAATAGCGGCCCCACAGATACGCAGTATTTT. It specifies CASSLNSGPTDTQYF.

The gene calls are TRBV7-8 and TRBJ1-2; D is ambiguous. The CDR3 length is 15 residues. Trimming took 1 base from V and 2 from J, leaving 11 bases between them. Per germline, CDR1 SGHVS and CDR2 FQNEAQ. In DNA form, the CDR3 reads TGTGCCAGCAGCTTAGTCGGCAGGACCAACTATGGCTACACCTTC. Protein sequence: CASSLVGRTNYGYTF.

A few counts support this clone. The chain is built from TRBV14 and TRBJ1-2; no clear D. Germline lookup yields CDR1 SGHDN and CDR2 FVKESK. The CDR3 covers 13 residues. V dropped 1 base and J dropped 5 bases, with 8 bases sitting between them. As DNA, the CDR3 is TGTGCCAGCAGCCAAGGTAGCCTGTATGGCTACACCTTC. Translated, it gives CASSQGSLYGYTF.

V and J are TRBV4-2 and TRBJ2-2; possibly TRBD1 or TRBD2 for D (6 bases each). V lost 0 bases and J 7 bases, leaving 18 bases between the germline ends. This CDR3 region has 17 residues. Germline assignment: CDR1 LGHNA and CDR2 YNFKEQ. This CDR3 is CASSQDFGGGRYGELFF. Written as DNA, the CDR3 is TGTGCCAGCAGCCAAGATTTTGGAGGGGGGAGGTACGGGGAGCTGTTTTTT.

A remark on this clone: This sample includes further DNA sequences coding for the same CDR3. The CDR3: CASSLGGLQETQYF. The CDR3 nucleotides read TGTGCCAGCAGCTTGGGCGGCCTCCAAGAGACCCAGTACTTC. This chain connects TRBV7-9 to TRBJ2-5, with no clear D. Germline lookup yields CDR1 SEHNR and CDR2 FQNEAQ (reference sequence). This CDR3 comprises 14 residues. Trimming shortened V by 3 bases and J by 1 base, and 9 bases separated the two germline ends.

The chain employs TRBV27 and TRBJ2-7; D is undetermined. There are 15 residues in the CDR3. V lost 5 bases, J lost 3 bases, and 17 bases lay in between. CDR1 is MNHEY, CDR2 SMNVEV, per germline (reference sequence). The CDR3 is CASSPRRGQNYEQYF. For the CDR3, the DNA is TGTGCCAGCAGTCCAAGGCGTGGGCAGAACTACGAGCAGTACTTC.

This clone appeared a few times. The chain is built from TRBV21-1 and TRBJ2-4. TRBV21-1 is a known pseudogene. This CDR3 has 16 amino acids. The CDR3 protein is CASTLSVQRAKNIQYF. The CDR3 coding sequence is TGTGCCAGCACCCTTTCGGTACAGAGGGCCAAAAACATTCAGTACTTC.

This clone appeared a few times. The DNA of the CDR3 is TGCAGCGGTGGACGGGAGAGGACTGAAGCTTTCTTT. Translated, it gives CSGGRERTEAFF. The V gene is TRBV29-1, the J gene TRBJ1-1; D ambiguous. The germline V and J ends were trimmed by 7 bases and 5 bases, with 14 bases remaining between them. Germline V gene lookup returns CDR1 SQVTM and CDR2 ANQGSEA. The length of the CDR3 is 12 residues.

V is TRBV19 and J is TRBJ1-1; 8 positions agree with TRBD1. This CDR3 comprises 15 residues. Unmatched junction bases numbered 10, after V lost 7 bases and J lost 3 bases. Looked up from germline, CDR1 is LNHDA and CDR2 is SQIVND (reference sequence). The CDR3 reads CASIHRGLKDTEAFF. CDR3 DNA sequence: TGTGCCAGTATTCACAGGGGGTTGAAGGACACTGAAGCTTTCTTT. Supplemented by reference TRBV19 and TRBJ1-1, the full variable domain reads DGGITQSPKYLFRKEGQNVTLSCEQNLNHDAMYWYRQDPGQGLRLIYYSQIVNDFQKGDIAEGYSVSREKKESFPLTVTSAQKNPTAFYLCASIHRGLKDTEAFFGQGTRLTVV.

The chain recombines TRBV7-9 with TRBJ2-5, with D hard to call. Germline lookup yields CDR1 SEHNR and CDR2 FQNEAQ (reference sequence). The CDR3 contains 13 residues. Trimming removed 7 bases at V and 5 bases at J, with 14 bases between. CDR3 in amino acids: CASTGGGLETQYF. The CDR3 region has the DNA TGTGCCAGCACGGGCGGTGGGCTGGAGACCCAGTACTTC.

The rearrangement links TRBV7-8 to TRBJ2-3; 7 bases are a match to TRBD1. The germline gives CDR1 SGHVS, CDR2 FQNEAQ. V lost 3 bases and J lost 7; bases outside the gene matches: 10. This CDR3 is built from 15 residues. CDR3 in DNA: TGTGCCAGCAGCTTCCGCGGACAGGCGCAGAATACGCAGTATTTT. It translates to CASSFRGQAQNTQYF.

The rearrangement uses TRBV19 and TRBJ1-1; 10 positions match TRBD1. The J segment lost 4 bases and the V segment lost 6 bases, leaving 8 bases of the junction unmatched. Germline V gives CDR1 LNHDA, CDR2 SQIVND (reference sequence). The CDR3 covers 15 residues. This chain's CDR3 is CASRSRQGASTEAFF. The CDR3 bases are TGTGCCAGTAGATCTAGACAGGGGGCGAGCACTGAAGCTTTCTTT. The whole variable domain, filled in from reference TRBV19 and TRBJ1-1, reads DGGITQSPKYLFRKEGQNVTLSCEQNLNHDAMYWYRQDPGQGLRLIYYSQIVNDFQKGDIAEGYSVSREKKESFPLTVTSAQKNPTAFYLCASRSRQGASTEAFFGQGTRLTVV.